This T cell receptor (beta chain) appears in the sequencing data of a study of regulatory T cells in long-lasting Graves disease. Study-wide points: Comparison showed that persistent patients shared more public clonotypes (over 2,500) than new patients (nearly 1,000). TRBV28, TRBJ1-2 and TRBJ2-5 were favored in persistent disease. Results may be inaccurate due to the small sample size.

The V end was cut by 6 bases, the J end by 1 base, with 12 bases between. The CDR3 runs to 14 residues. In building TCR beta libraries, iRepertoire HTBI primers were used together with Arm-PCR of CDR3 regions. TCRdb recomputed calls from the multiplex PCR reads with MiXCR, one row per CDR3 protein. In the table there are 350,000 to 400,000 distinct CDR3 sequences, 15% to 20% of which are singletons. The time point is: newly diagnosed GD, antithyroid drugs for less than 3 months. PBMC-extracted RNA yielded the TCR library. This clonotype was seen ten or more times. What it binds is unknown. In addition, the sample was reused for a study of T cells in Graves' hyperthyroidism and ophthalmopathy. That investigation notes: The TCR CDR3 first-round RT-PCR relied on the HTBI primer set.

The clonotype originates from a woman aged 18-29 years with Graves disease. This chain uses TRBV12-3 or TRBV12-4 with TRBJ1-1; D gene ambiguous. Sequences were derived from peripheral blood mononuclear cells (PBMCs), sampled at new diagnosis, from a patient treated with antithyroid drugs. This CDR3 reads CASSRRRQNTEAFF. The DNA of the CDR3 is TGTGCCAGCAGCCGAAGGCGACAGAACACTGAAGCTTTCTTT.